The 18 T cell receptor beta chains reported below all come from one sample, sequenced in a study of T cells in Graves' hyperthyroidism and ophthalmopathy. From RNA transcripts, TCR beta CDR3 regions were amplified. With the HTBI primer set, the TCR CDR3 went through a first round of RT-PCR. Each CDR3 protein gets one entry after TCRdb re-called the multiplex PCR reads with MiXCR. The sample lists around 700,000 distinct CDR3 sequences, 35% occurring once. Sequencing used blood. Every receptor here comes from a woman aged 40 to 49 with Graves' hyperthyroidism.

This clonotype was counted many times. The chain couples TRBV5-1 to TRBJ2-5; D might be TRBD1 (5 bases). V was trimmed by 4 bases and J by 4 bases, leaving 14 bases between them. Germline V gives CDR1 SGHRS, CDR2 YFSETQ. The CDR3 has 14 residues. CDR3 sequence (DNA): TGCGCCAGCAGCCCCGGTGGGCAGGGAGAGACCCAGTACTTC. Translating it yields CASSPGGQGETQYF.

The chain uses TRBV6-2 or TRBV6-3 and TRBJ2-7, with D unresolved. The V gene's germline CDR1 is MNHEY and CDR2 SVGEGT. The CDR3 contains 16 residues. V lost 0 bases and J lost 0, with 12 bases in between. In DNA form, the CDR3 reads TGTGCCAGCAGTTACTCCATGCGGATGAACTCCTACGAGCAGTACTTC. Encoded protein: CASSYSMRMNSYEQYF.

This clonotype was observed at least ten times. V gene TRBV7-2 combines with J gene TRBJ1-5, with TRBD1 identical over 7 bases. Trimming removed 6 bases from V and 3 bases from J; junction bases left unmatched: 8. Per germline, CDR1 SGHTA and CDR2 FQGNSA. CDR3 length: 15 amino acids. The CDR3 protein is CASRRDSNLNQPQHF. The CDR3, as DNA: TGTGCCAGCAGACGGGACAGTAACCTCAATCAGCCCCAGCATTTT.

Details on this clonotype: A much more abundant neighbour one base away suggests this may be a read error. The J gene is TRBJ2-5, the V gene TRBV9; TRBD2 matches 11 bases. The length of the CDR3 is 16 residues. V shed 4 bases, J shed 9 bases, and the junction held 14 bases outside the gene matches. Germline CDR1 SGDLS, CDR2 YYNGEE. The CDR3 loop reads CASSRQLAGVGEAQYF. CDR3 sequence (DNA): TGTGCCAGCAGCAGACAACTAGCGGGGGTAGGGGAGGCCCAGTACTTC.

This clonotype was recorded many times. The chain recombines TRBV7-6 with TRBJ1-4, with D hard to call. The CDR3 sequence is 15 residues long. The V gene lost 1 base and the J gene lost 8 bases, with 14 bases spanning the gap. Germline values: CDR1 SGHVS, CDR2 FNYEAQ. The CDR3 bases are TGTGCCAGCAGCTTAGGAGGAAGGCTAGAAGAAAAACTGTTTTTT. This codes for CASSLGGRLEEKLFF.

This clonotype occurred a few times. The genes are TRBV5-6 and TRBJ1-4; D unclear. CDR1 and CDR2 from the germline V gene are SGHDT and YYEEEE. Trimming removed 4 bases at V and 7 bases at J, with 20 bases between. This CDR3 contains 16 residues. CDR3 loop: CASSDPPGREIEKLFF. Here the CDR3 DNA reads TGTGCCAGCAGCGACCCGCCGGGGAGAGAGATTGAAAAACTGTTTTTT.

This chain joins TRBV20-1 and TRBJ2-5; 12 nucleotides line up with TRBD2. The germline V gene encodes CDR1 DFQATT and CDR2 SNEGSKA (reference sequence). V lost 4 bases and J lost 4; bases outside the gene matches: 19. The CDR3 covers 19 residues. The CDR3 DNA follows: TGCAGTGCTATGGGGCTAGCGGGGGGGCCATTCGGGTCCCTAGAGACCCAGTACTTC. It specifies CSAMGLAGGPFGSLETQYF.

The chain joins TRBV19 to TRBJ2-2, with TRBD1 matching over 7 bases. The germline V gene has CDR1 LNHDA and CDR2 SQIVND (reference sequence). Trimming at V came to 0 bases and at J to 11 bases, leaving 9 bases not matched to a gene. This CDR3 is built from 15 residues. The CDR3: CASSIEVQGVGELFF. CDR3 in DNA: TGTGCCAGTAGTATAGAGGTTCAGGGGGTGGGTGAGCTGTTTTTT.

This clonotype was seen more than once but under ten times. The chain's CDR3 is CAISESETYGYTF. CDR3 nucleotides: TGTGCCATCAGTGAATCGGAAACTTATGGCTACACCTTC. The chain recombines TRBV10-3 with TRBJ1-2; D gene unclear. CDR1 is ENHRY and CDR2 is SYGVKD in the germline V gene. V lost 3 bases and J lost 5, with 10 bases in between. This CDR3 spans 13 amino acids.

CDR3 nucleotides: TGTGCCAGCAGTTTAGGACAGGTCCGGGGGACCCAGTACTTC. Translating it yields CASSLGQVRGTQYF. J is TRBJ2-5 and V is TRBV25-1, with 7 bases that match TRBD1. Trimming cost V 5 bases and J 7 bases; bases outside gene matches: 10. The CDR3 runs to 14 residues. Germline CDR1 is MGHDK and CDR2 is SYGVNS.

For this clonotype: Possible read error: a much larger clone is one base away. The DNA of the CDR3 is TGTGCCAGCAGCTTAGTGGAAAGTTCCGACGAGCAGTACTTC. Protein sequence: CASSLVESSDEQYF. This chain uses TRBV7-2 with TRBJ2-7; D remains unclear. Germline CDR1 and CDR2: SGHTA and FQGNSA. CDR3 length: 14 amino acids. The V end lost 1 base, the J end lost 5 bases, and 12 bases lay between the germline ends. Drawing the rest from reference TRBV7-2 and TRBJ2-7, the complete variable domain is GAGVSQSPSNKVTEKGKDVELRCDPISGHTALYWYRQSLGQGLEFLIYFQGNSAPDKSGLPSDRFSAERTGGSVSTLTIQRTQQEDSAVYLCASSLVESSDEQYFGPGTRLTVT.

A word on this clonotype: A much larger clone differs by one base, so this may be a read error. The chain recombines TRBV19 with TRBJ1-2; D perhaps matches TRBD1 (5 bases). V was clipped by 4 bases and J by 6 bases, with 15 bases between them. This CDR3 has 14 amino acids. Per the germline V gene, CDR1 is LNHDA and CDR2 is SQIVND (reference sequence). The chain's CDR3 is CASSTIYDSDGYTF. The DNA of the CDR3 is TGTGCCAGTAGTACCATATATGACAGTGATGGCTACACCTTC.

A word on this clonotype: The germline gene is not matched at one end of the junction; a read error may be the cause. The gene calls are TRBV2 and TRBJ2-1; TRBD2 matches 10 bases. The CDR3 runs to 14 residues. CDR1 is SNHLY and CDR2 is FYNNEI in the germline V gene. The chain's CDR3 is CASTASGRGNAQFF. The CDR3 region has the DNA TGTGCCAGCACGGCTAGCGGGAGAGGCAATGCGCAGTTCTTC.

About this clonotype: A much larger clone sits a single nucleotide away, making a read error possible. The J gene is TRBJ1-1, the V gene TRBV10-3; D gene unclear. The CDR3 has 14 amino acids. Germline lookup yields CDR1 ENHRY and CDR2 SYGVKD. Trimming took off 3 bases at V and 0 bases at J, with 8 bases between the two ends. CDR3: CAISELWMNTEAFF. CDR3 bases: TGTGCCATCAGTGAACTGTGGATGAACACTGAAGCTTTCTTT.

The V gene is TRBV6-5, the J gene TRBJ1-5; 9 nucleotides align to TRBD1. The germline CDR1 and CDR2 sequences are MNHEY and SVGAGI. Germline trimming cut 5 bases from V and 5 bases from J; bases unmatched to any gene: 10. The CDR3 has 16 residues. The CDR3 here is CASSPYPGQGHQPQHF. DNA for the CDR3: TGTGCCAGCAGTCCGTACCCGGGACAGGGCCATCAGCCCCAGCATTTT.

This clonotype was recorded a few times. The gene calls are TRBV7-2 and TRBJ1-2; D ambiguous. The V and J ends lost 0 bases and 2 bases respectively, with 10 bases between them. This CDR3 region has 15 residues. Germline V lookup: CDR1 SGHTA, CDR2 FQGNSA. CDR3 amino acids: CASSLAVGQNYGYTF. The CDR3 nucleotides are TGTGCCAGCAGCTTAGCAGTAGGGCAGAACTATGGCTACACCTTC.

Only a few counts were recorded for this clonotype. The chain links TRBV18 to TRBJ1-2, with D possibly matching TRBD1 (5 bases). V lost 6 bases and J lost 6, with 11 bases in between. Germline lookup yields CDR1 KGHSH and CDR2 LQKENI. The CDR3 sequence is 12 residues long. The CDR3 is CASSPLGDGYTF. The DNA for the CDR3 is TGTGCCAGCTCCCCCTTGGGGGATGGCTACACCTTC.

The rearrangement joins TRBV29-1 to TRBJ1-2; D may be TRBD1 (5 bases). This CDR3 is 11 amino acids long. Germline CDR1 SQVTM, CDR2 ANQGSEA. V was trimmed by 6 bases and J by 4 bases, leaving 9 bases between them. The CDR3 bases are TGCAGCGTAGAAACAGGCTATGGCTACACCTTC. The encoded protein is CSVETGYGYTF.